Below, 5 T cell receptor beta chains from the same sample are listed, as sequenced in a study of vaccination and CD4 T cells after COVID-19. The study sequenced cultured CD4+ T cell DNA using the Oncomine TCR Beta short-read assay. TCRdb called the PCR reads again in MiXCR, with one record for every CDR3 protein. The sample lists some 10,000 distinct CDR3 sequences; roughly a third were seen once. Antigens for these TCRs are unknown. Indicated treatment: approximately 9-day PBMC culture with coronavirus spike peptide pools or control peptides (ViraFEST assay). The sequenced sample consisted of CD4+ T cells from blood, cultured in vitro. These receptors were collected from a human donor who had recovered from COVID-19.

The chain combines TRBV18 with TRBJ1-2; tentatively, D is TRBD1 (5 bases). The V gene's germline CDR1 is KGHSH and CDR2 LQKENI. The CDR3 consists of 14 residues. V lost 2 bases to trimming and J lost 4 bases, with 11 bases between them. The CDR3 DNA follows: TGTGCCAGCTCACCAGGGGCAGGCCCCTATGGCTACACCTTC. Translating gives CASSPGAGPYGYTF.

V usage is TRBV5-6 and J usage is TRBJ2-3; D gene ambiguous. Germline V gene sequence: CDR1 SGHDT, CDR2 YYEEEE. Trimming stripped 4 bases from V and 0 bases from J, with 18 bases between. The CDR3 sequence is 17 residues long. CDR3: CASSTATRVQSTDTQYF. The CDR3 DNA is TGTGCCAGCAGCACCGCCACCCGGGTACAAAGCACAGATACGCAGTATTTT.

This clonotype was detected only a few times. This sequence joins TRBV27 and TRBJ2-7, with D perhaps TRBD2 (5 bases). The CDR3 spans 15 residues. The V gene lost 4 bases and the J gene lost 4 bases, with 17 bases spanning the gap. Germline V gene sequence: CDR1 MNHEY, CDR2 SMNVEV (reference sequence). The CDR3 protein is CASSSPGNSEYEQYF. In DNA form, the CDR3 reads TGTGCCAGCAGTTCCCCCGGGAATAGTGAGTACGAGCAGTACTTC.

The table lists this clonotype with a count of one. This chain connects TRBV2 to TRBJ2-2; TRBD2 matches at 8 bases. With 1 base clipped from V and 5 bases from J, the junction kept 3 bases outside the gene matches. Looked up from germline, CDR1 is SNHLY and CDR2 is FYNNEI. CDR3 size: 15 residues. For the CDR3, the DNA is TGTGCCAGCAGTGAAGGGACTAGCATAACCGGGGAGCTGTTTTTT. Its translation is CASSEGTSITGELFF. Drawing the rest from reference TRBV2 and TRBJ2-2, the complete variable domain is EPEVTQTPSHQVTQMGQEVILRCVPISNHLYFYWYRQILGQKVEFLVSFYNNEISEKSEIFDDQFSVERPDGSNFTLKIRSTKLEDSAMYFCASSEGTSITGELFFGEGSRLTVL.

CDR3 sequence reads: CASSLEGTNLGDEQFF. The CDR3 nucleotides read TGTGCCAGCAGCTTAGAGGGGACCAATCTGGGCGATGAGCAGTTCTTC. The chain links TRBV7-2 to TRBJ2-1; perhaps D is TRBD1 or TRBD2 (5 bases each). The CDR3 has 16 amino acids. Trimming removed 1 base from V and 8 bases from J, with 18 bases in between. Germline CDR1 is SGHTA and CDR2 is FQGNSA.